The 17 T cell receptor beta chains below were found in one sample sequenced in a study of technical replicates of blood from a handful of donors. Repertoires were generated with immunoSEQ multiplex PCR, while TCRdb's copy carries only in-frame clones and drops some. This table has tens of thousands of clones, approximately 87% appearing once. Input material: PBMCs. These receptors all come from a human donor in good health. Some clones in this sample may be carry-over from other donors' samples.

The gene calls are TRBV30 and TRBJ2-7; weak D call: TRBD2 (7 bases). The CDR3 is 15 residues long. V was shortened by 1 base and J by 3 bases, with 16 bases between the two germline ends. Germline V lookup: CDR1 GTSNPN, CDR2 SVGIG (reference sequence). The CDR3: CAWSDGGRPGYEQYF. The CDR3 DNA reads as TGTGCCTGGAGTGACGGGGGGCGTCCCGGCTACGAGCAGTACTTC.

The V call is TRBV19, the J call TRBJ1-6; possibly TRBD1 for D (6 bases). The V end was cut by 0 bases, the J end by 8 bases, with 20 bases between. The CDR3 totals 18 residues. Germline lookup yields CDR1 LNHDA and CDR2 SQIVND (reference sequence). The CDR3 DNA is TGTGCCAGTAGTATAGATCCACGAGGGTCAGGGGAATATTCACCCCTCCACTTT. Translating it yields CASSIDPRGSGEYSPLHF.

The chain combines TRBV2 with TRBJ1-5, with D perhaps TRBD1 (6 bases). Trimming cost V 3 bases and J 0 bases, with 18 bases left between them. CDR1 and CDR2 (germline): SNHLY, FYNNEI. The CDR3 covers 18 residues. The CDR3 nucleotides read TGTGCCAGCAGTGACGGGGTGAGGGGGTTTTATAGCAATCAGCCCCAGCATTTT. Residues: CASSDGVRGFYSNQPQHF.

J is TRBJ1-1 and V is TRBV7-9, with a tentative D call TRBD1 (5 bases). Per the germline V gene, CDR1 is SEHNR and CDR2 is FQNEAQ (reference sequence). The CDR3 contains 15 residues. Trimming pared 0 bases from V and 3 bases from J, leaving 11 bases between. CDR3 region: CASSLAVQGDTEAFF. Written as DNA, the CDR3 is TGTGCCAGCAGCTTAGCCGTGCAGGGTGACACTGAAGCTTTCTTT.

The rearrangement links TRBV15 to TRBJ2-5; D may be TRBD2 (6 bases). The CDR3 is 15 residues long. Trimming took off 0 bases at V and 5 bases at J, with 13 bases between the two ends. Germline loops: CDR1 LNHNV, CDR2 YYDKDF (reference sequence). DNA of the CDR3: TGTGCCACCAGCAGAGATCCCGCGGGACGGGAGACCCAGTACTTC. Its translation is CATSRDPAGRETQYF.

The chain has TRBV7-3 and TRBJ2-3, with TRBD2 identical over 8 bases. The CDR3 consists of 14 residues. From germline, CDR1 is SGHTA and CDR2 FQGTGA. Trimming cost V 2 bases and J 9 bases; bases outside gene matches: 7. CDR3 region: CASSLPREGSTQYF. Here the CDR3 DNA reads TGTGCCAGCAGCTTACCACGGGAGGGATCGACGCAGTATTTT.

The chain employs TRBV5-4 and TRBJ2-2, with 7 bases aligning to TRBD1. After removal of 1 base from V and 0 bases from J, the junction contained 0 bases not matched to a gene. The CDR3 spans 15 residues. Germline CDR1 is SGHNT and CDR2 is YYREEE (reference sequence). Here the CDR3 DNA reads TGTGCCAGCAGCTTGACAGGGGCGAACACCGGGGAGCTGTTTTTT. Residues: CASSLTGANTGELFF.

This clone was counted a few times. This chain connects TRBV25-1 to TRBJ2-1; 14 nucleotides agree with TRBD2. The CDR3 length is 14 residues. Unmatched junction bases numbered 3, after V lost 4 bases and J lost 10 bases. The V gene's germline CDR1 is MGHDK and CDR2 SYGVNS. The CDR3 DNA is TGTGCCAGCAGTGGCCGACTAGCGGGAGGGGAGCAGTTCTTC. It translates to CASSGRLAGGEQFF.

In its sample, this clone was seen a few times. The chain recombines TRBV19 with TRBJ1-1; 8 bases align to TRBD1. V was pared by 2 bases and J by 5 bases, with 4 bases of the junction left unmatched. This CDR3 is 14 amino acids long. Germline V gene sequence: CDR1 LNHDA, CDR2 SQIVND (reference sequence). The DNA of the CDR3 is TGTGCCAGTAGTATAACGTGGGACAGGACTGAAGCTTTCTTT. Its translation is CASSITWDRTEAFF.

The rearrangement uses TRBV9 and TRBJ2-5; TRBD2 matches at 9 bases. In germline, CDR1 is SGDLS, CDR2 YYNGEE. Trimming took 5 bases from V and 5 from J; bases not matched to a gene: 13. The CDR3 contains 16 residues. The CDR3 is CASSDPGTSSCETQYF. Here the CDR3 DNA reads TGTGCCAGCAGTGACCCCGGGACTAGCTCATGTGAGACCCAGTACTTC.

The CDR3 reads CASSDSPADTQYF. In DNA form, the CDR3 reads TGTGCCAGCAGCGACTCCCCAGCGGATACGCAGTATTTT. The genes are TRBV9 and TRBJ2-3, with D unclear. The CDR3 is 13 amino acids. Germline V gene lookup returns CDR1 SGDLS and CDR2 YYNGEE. The V end was cut by 3 bases, the J end by 6 bases, with 11 bases between.

V and J are TRBV29-1 and TRBJ2-1; 7 nucleotides match TRBD2. The CDR3 loop spans 14 amino acids. CDR1 SQVTM and CDR2 ANQGSEA come from the germline V gene. The V segment lost 3 bases and the J segment 1 base; nucleotides outside the gene matches: 3. CDR3 amino acids: CSVDSGLSYNEQFF. For the CDR3, the DNA is TGCAGCGTTGATAGCGGGTTGTCCTACAATGAGCAGTTCTTC.

V is TRBV19 and J is TRBJ2-1; 11 positions agree with TRBD2. This CDR3 has 17 residues. Germline-derived CDR1 and CDR2 are LNHDA and SQIVND (reference sequence). J lost 4 bases, V lost 1 base, and 6 bases had no gene match. CDR3 DNA: TGTGCCAGTAGTATAGTCTTTATAGCGGGGGGGTACAATGAGCAGTTCTTC. Translating gives CASSIVFIAGGYNEQFF.

The chain recombines TRBV6-5 with TRBJ2-3; TRBD2 agrees at 8 bases. The CDR3 is 14 residues long. Germline V gene sequence: CDR1 MNHEY, CDR2 SVGAGI. With 8 bases clipped from V and 2 bases from J, the junction kept 6 bases outside the gene matches. DNA of the CDR3: TGTGCCAGCTGGGGAGCGGGAGACACAGATACGCAGTATTTT. It yields the protein CASWGAGDTDTQYF.

The V call is TRBV27, the J call TRBJ2-1; 9 bases are shared with TRBD2. The germline gives CDR1 MNHEY, CDR2 SMNVEV (reference sequence). The CDR3 contains 13 residues. V lost 8 bases, J lost 8 bases, and 7 bases stayed unmatched. CDR3 bases: TGTGCCAGCGTCGCGGGGGGGCTCCATGAGCAGTTCTTC. Residues: CASVAGGLHEQFF.

This clone was seen just once. The chain links TRBV5-4 to TRBJ2-1; TRBD2 matches 9 bases. V shed 5 bases and J 4 bases; nucleotides not matched to a gene: 7. The CDR3 consists of 15 residues. Per germline, CDR1 SGHNT and CDR2 YYREEE (reference sequence). CDR3 loop: CASSGASGGYNEQFF. The DNA of the CDR3 is TGTGCCAGCAGTGGGGCCAGCGGGGGGTACAATGAGCAGTTCTTC.

This chain links TRBV7-9 with TRBJ1-2, with 9 bases fitting TRBD1. Unmatched junction bases numbered 13, after V lost 5 bases and J lost 0 bases. Germline CDR1 SEHNR, CDR2 FQNEAQ (reference sequence). The CDR3 is 18 amino acids. The CDR3 reads CASSQDEGQGISNYGYTF. Written as DNA, the CDR3 is TGTGCCAGCAGCCAAGACGAAGGACAGGGGATATCTAACTATGGCTACACCTTC. The variable domain in full, completed from reference TRBV7-9 and TRBJ1-2, reads DTGVSQNPRHKITKRGQNVTFRCDPISEHNRLYWYRQTLGQGPEFLTYFQNEAQLEKSRLLSDRFSAERPKGSFSTLEIQRTEQGDSAMYLCASSQDEGQGISNYGYTFGSGTRLTVV.